The rows below give T cell receptor beta chains drawn from one sample of a study of a mutant IDH1 vaccine in newly diagnosed glioma. These receptors are not linked to any known antigen. Repertoires were generated with immunoSEQ multiplex PCR, while TCRdb's copy carries only in-frame clones and drops some. The repertoire consists of tens of thousands of clones, with roughly 89% occurring once and the leading ten covering around 20%. Here the sequenced sample was PBMCs, taken from a glioma patient whose treatment included an IDH1 peptide vaccine. The receptors here all came from a man between 18 and 29 years old with glioma. CDR3s leave out the opening cysteine and the closing phenylalanine or tryptophan. Clone size is not always given. Where it is, it says once, few, many or a class for expanded clones.

cdr3_length	v_call	clone_size	j_call	cdr3_aa
11	TRBV5-6	once	TRBJ1-5	ASSRRSNQPQH
11	TRBV6-5	-	TRBJ2-7	ASTAGGSYEQY
11	TRBV19	-	TRBJ2-1	ASSPGGYNEQF
12	TRBV25-1	-	TRBJ1-3	ASSADRGGNTIY
13	TRBV30	once	TRBJ2-5	AWSVLGAGVETQY
11	TRBV10-3	once	TRBJ2-7	AISDPRHYEQY
13	TRBV7-6	once	TRBJ2-3	ASSFAFGGTDTQY
13	TRBV4-2	-	TRBJ1-2	ASSQDSKEGYGYT
14	TRBV5-1	once	TRBJ2-7	ASSLGEGLGAYEQY
10	TRBV5-6	-	TRBJ1-1	ASSLTGTEAF
12	TRBV6-4	-	TRBJ1-1	ASSESFMNTEAF
12	TRBV5-4	-	TRBJ1-2	ASSSAGAVYGYT
12	TRBV10-3	-	TRBJ2-1	AISESRTSKEQF
12	TRBV5-6	-	TRBJ2-7	ASSLVAYPYEQY
12	TRBV6-5	-	TRBJ1-4	ASSYSLRGEKLF
12	TRBV19	-	TRBJ1-5	ASSIWTGDQPQH
12	TRBV6-6	-	TRBJ2-5	ASSYSGGRETQY
12	TRBV5-1	-	TRBJ1-1	ASSEQGSNTEAF
11	TRBV18	-	TRBJ1-4	ASSGQGYEKLF
9	TRBV28	few	TRBJ1-6	ASTSYPPLH
14	TRBV4-3	-	TRBJ2-2	ASSLSGGSGTGELF
11	TRBV19	-	TRBJ1-4	ASARARGEKLF
9	TRBV29-1	-	TRBJ2-1	SGGTNYEQF
10	TRBV30	-	TRBJ1-1	AWSRRLPEAF
13	TRBV6-1	-	TRBJ1-5	ASSEALTPEQPQH
12	TRBV7-2	-	TRBJ1-1	ASSLGEKNTEAF